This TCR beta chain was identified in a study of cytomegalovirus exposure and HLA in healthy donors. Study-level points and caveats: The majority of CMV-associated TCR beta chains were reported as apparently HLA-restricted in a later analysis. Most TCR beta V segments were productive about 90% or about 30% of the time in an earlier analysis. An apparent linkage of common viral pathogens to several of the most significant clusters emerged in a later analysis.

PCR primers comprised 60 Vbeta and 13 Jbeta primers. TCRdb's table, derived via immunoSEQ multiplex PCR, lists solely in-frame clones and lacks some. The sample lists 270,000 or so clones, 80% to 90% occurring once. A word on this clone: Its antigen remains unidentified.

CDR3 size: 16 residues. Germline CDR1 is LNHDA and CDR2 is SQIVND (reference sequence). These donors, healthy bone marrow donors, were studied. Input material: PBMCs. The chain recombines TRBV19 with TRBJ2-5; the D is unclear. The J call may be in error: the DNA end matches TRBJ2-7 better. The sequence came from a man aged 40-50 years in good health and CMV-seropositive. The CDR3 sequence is CASSPRFTPLSYEQYF. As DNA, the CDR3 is TGTGCCAGTAGTCCCCGTTTCACCCCACTCTCCTACGAGCAGTACTTC.